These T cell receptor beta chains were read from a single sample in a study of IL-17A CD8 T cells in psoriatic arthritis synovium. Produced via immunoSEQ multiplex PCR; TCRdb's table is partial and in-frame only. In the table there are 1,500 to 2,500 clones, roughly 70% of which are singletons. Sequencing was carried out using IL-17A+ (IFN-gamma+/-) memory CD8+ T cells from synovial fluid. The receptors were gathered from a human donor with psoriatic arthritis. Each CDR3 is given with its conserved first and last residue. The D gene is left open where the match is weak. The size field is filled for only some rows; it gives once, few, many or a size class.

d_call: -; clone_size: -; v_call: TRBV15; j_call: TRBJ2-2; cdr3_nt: TGTGCCACCAGCAGGGGGGGCGTGGACACCGGGGAGCTGTTTTTT; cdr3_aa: CATSRGGVDTGELFF
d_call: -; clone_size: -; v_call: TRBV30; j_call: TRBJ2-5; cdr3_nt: TGTGCCTGGAGTGTACCAGGCCCCCCCCCAGAGACCCAGTACTTC; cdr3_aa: CAWSVPGPPPETQYF
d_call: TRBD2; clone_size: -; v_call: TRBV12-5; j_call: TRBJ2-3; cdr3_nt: TGTGCTAGTGGTATAAGCGGGACCTACACAGATACGCAGTATTTT; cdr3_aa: CASGISGTYTDTQYF
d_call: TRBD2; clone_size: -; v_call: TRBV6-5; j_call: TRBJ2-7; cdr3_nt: TGTGCCAGCAGAGGAGAAGCGGGAGGATCCTACGAGCAGTACTTC; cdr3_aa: CASRGEAGGSYEQYF
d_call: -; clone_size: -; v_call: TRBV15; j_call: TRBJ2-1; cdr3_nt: TGTGCCACCAGCAGATTGTGGGGGGAAAGCTCCTACAATGAGCAGTTCTTC; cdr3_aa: CATSRLWGESSYNEQFF
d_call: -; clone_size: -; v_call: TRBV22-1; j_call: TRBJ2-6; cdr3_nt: TGTCCTGGGAGCGTTCGTCGAAGCGAACAAAGTCGGGCCAACGTCCTGACTTTC; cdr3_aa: CPGSVRRSEQSRANVLTF
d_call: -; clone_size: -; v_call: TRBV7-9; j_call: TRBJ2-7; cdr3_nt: TGTGCCAGCAGCTTATCCCTAGCAGGTCTCTCCTACGAGCAGTACTTC; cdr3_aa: CASSLSLAGLSYEQYF
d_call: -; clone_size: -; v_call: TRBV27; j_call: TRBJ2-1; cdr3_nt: TGTGCCAGCAGTCGAGTCCCTCAGGGATCAAGTGAGCAGTTCTTC; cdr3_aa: CASSRVPQGSSEQFF
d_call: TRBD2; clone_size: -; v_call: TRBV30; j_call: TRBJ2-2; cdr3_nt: TGTGCCTGGAGTGTACGGACTAGCGACACCGGGGAGCTGTTTTTT; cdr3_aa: CAWSVRTSDTGELFF
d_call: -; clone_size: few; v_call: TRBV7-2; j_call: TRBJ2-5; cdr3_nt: TGTGCCAGCAGCTTAGGAACCAGGGGAGAGACCCAGTACTTC; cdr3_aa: CASSLGTRGETQYF
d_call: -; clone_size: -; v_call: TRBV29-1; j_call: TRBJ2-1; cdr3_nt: TGCAGCGTTGAAATTTACGGGAGCGCTTACAATGAGCAGTTCTTC; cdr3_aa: CSVEIYGSAYNEQFF
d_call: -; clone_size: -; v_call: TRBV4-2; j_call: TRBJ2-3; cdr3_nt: TGTGCCAGCAGCCAAAATGAGGGTAGCGGCACAGATACGCAGTATTTT; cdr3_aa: CASSQNEGSGTDTQYF
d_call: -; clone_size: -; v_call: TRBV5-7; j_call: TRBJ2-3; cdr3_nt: TGTGCCAGCACCTCCCTAGCGGACAGGGATACGCAGTATTTT; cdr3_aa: CASTSLADRDTQYF
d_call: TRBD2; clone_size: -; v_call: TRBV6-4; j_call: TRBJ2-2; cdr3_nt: TGTGCCACCGCAGAGACTAGCGGGTCTTGGGAGCTGTTTTTT; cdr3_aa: CATAETSGSWELFF
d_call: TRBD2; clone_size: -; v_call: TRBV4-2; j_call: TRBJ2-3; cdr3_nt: TGTGCCAGCAGCCAAGATCTAGCGGGAGGCACAGATACGCAGTATTTT; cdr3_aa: CASSQDLAGGTDTQYF
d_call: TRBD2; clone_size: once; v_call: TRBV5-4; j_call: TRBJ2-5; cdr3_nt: TGTGCCAGCAGACGAGGACTAGCGGGGGGAATCCAAGAGACCCAGTACTTC; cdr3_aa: CASRRGLAGGIQETQYF
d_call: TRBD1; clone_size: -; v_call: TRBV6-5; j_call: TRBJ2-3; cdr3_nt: TGTGCCAGCAGTTCGTGGCAGGGGGAAGATACGCAGTATTTT; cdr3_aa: CASSSWQGEDTQYF
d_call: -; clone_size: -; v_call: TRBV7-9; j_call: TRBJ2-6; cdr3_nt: TGTGCCAGCTCCAGGGTCTCTGGGGCCAACGTCCTGACTTTC; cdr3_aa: CASSRVSGANVLTF
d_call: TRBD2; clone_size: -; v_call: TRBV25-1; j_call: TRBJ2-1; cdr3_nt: TGTGCCAGCAGTGAATTGAGTAGCGGGAGGAATGAGCAGTTCTTC; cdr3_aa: CASSELSSGRNEQFF
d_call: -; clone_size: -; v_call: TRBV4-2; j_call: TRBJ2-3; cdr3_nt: TGTGCCAGCAGCCAAACCTGGGGCCAGTCTCAGTATTTT; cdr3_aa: CASSQTWGQSQYF
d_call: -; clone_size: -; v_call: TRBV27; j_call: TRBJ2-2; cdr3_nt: TGTGCCAGCAGTGGAAGGCAGGGGGGCACCGGGGAGCTGTTTTTT; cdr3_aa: CASSGRQGGTGELFF
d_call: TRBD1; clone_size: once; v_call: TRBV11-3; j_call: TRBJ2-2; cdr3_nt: TGTGCCAGCAGCTTAGTGGGGGGACAGGGGGCGGCCGGGGAGCTGTTTTTT; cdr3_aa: CASSLVGGQGAAGELFF
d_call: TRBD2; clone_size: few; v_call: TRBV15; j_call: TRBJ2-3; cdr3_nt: TGTGCCACCAGCAGGGGACTAGAGGCAGATACGCAGTATTTT; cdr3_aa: CATSRGLEADTQYF
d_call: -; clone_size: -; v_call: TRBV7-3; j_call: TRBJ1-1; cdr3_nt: TGTGCCAGCAGCTTAACGGAACAGAGGACGAACACTGAAGCTTTCTTT; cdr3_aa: CASSLTEQRTNTEAFF
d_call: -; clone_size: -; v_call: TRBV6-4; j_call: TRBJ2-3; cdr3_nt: TGTGCCAGCAGTGACCTGGCGGGATCCCCCCCAGATACGCAGTATTTT; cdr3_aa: CASSDLAGSPPDTQYF
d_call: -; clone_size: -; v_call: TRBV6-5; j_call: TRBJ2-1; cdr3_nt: TGTGCCAGCAGCCCAAGCGGGAATGAGCAGTTCTTC; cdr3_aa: CASSPSGNEQFF
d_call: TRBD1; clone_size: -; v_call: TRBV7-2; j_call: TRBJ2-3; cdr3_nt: TGTGCCAGCAGCGAACTTCAGGGGGCGGCGGGAGATACGCAGTATTTT; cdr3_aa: CASSELQGAAGDTQYF
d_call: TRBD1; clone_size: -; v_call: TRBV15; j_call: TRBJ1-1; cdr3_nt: TGTGCCACCAGCACGACCCCGGGACAGGGCATCGCTGAAGCTTTCTTT; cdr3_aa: CATSTTPGQGIAEAFF
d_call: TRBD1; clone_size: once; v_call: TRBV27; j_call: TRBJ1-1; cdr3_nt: TGTGCCAGCAGTTTGGGGACAGGGGGGAACACTGAAGCTTTCTTT; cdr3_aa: CASSLGTGGNTEAFF
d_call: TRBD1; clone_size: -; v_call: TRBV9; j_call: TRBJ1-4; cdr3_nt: TGTGCCAGCAGCCCACGGACAGGGCCGAATGAAAAACTGTTTTTT; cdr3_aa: CASSPRTGPNEKLFF
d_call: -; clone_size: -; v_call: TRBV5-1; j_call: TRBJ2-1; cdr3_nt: TGCGCCAGCAGCTTGGATCTGGCGGGACTCTACAATGAGCAGTTCTTC; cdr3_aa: CASSLDLAGLYNEQFF
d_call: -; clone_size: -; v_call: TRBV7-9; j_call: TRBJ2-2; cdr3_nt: TGTGCCAGCAGATCCAGCTCACAGGACACCGGGGAGCTGTTTTTT; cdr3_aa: CASRSSSQDTGELFF
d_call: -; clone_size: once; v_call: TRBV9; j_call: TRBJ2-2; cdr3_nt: TGTGCCGCTGGCCGGGGGAACACCGGGGAGCTGTTTTTT; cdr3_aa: CAAGRGNTGELFF
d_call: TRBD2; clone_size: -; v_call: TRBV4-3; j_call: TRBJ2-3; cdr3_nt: TGCGCCAGCAGCCAAGTTCCGAGCGGGACGGTAAATACGCAGTATTTT; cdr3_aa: CASSQVPSGTVNTQYF
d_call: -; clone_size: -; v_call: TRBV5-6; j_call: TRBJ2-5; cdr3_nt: TGTGCCAGCAGCTTGGGACTTAACCAAGAGACCCAGTACTTC; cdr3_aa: CASSLGLNQETQYF
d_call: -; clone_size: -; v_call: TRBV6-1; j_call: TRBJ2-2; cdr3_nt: TGTGCCAGCAGTGAAGGTTGGGGGTCGACCGGGGAGCTGTTTTTT; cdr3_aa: CASSEGWGSTGELFF
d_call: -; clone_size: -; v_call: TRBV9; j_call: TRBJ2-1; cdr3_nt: TGTGCCAGCAGGTCCGGTGTGGGACACTCTCTGTTCTTC; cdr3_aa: CASRSGVGHSLFF
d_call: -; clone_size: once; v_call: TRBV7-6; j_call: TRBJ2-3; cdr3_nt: TGTGCCAGCAGCTTCTTGGCAGCGGAGCTCACAGATACGCAGTATTTT; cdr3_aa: CASSFLAAELTDTQYF
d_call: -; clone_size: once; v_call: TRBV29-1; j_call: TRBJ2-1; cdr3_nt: TGCAGCACAGACTCCTACGGGACTCCCTACAATGAGCAGTTCTTC; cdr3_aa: CSTDSYGTPYNEQFF
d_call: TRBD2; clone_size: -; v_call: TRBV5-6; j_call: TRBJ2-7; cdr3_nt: TGTGCCAGCAGCTTGGTGACTAGCAGGTGGGAGCAGTACTTC; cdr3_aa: CASSLVTSRWEQYF
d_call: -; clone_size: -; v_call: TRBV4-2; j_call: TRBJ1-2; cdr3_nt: TGTGCCAGCAGCCAAGGAGGGGGGCATGGGTATGGCTACACCTTC; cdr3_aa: CASSQGGGHGYGYTF
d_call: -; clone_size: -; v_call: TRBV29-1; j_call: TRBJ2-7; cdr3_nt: TGCAGCGTTACCCGGGACTACGAGCAGTACTTC; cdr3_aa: CSVTRDYEQYF
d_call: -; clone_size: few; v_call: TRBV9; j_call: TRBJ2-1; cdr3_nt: TGTGCCAGCAGCGTAGAGTGGCTAGCCTCCGACGATGAGCAGTTCTTC; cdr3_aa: CASSVEWLASDDEQFF
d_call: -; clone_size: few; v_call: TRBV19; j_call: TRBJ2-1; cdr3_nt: TGTGCCAGTAGTATTTACGGGGAACCTTACAATGAGCAGTTCTTC; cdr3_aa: CASSIYGEPYNEQFF
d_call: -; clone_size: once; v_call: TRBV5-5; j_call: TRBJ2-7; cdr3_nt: TGTGCCAGCAGCTTGTACGGCTACGAGCAGTACTTC; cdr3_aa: CASSLYGYEQYF
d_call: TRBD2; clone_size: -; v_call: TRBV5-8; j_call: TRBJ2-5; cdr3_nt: TGTGCCAGCAGCTCCGGACTAGCGGGAGGAGTGCAAGAGACCCAGTACTTC; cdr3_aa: CASSSGLAGGVQETQYF
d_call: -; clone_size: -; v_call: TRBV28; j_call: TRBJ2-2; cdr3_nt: TGTGCCAGCAGTTACCTAAGGACACGAGGGGTAATGGACACCGGGGAGCTGTTTTTT; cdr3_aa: CASSYLRTRGVMDTGELFF
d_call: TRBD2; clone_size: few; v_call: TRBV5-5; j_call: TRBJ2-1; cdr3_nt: TGTGCCAGCAGCCCCTCCGGTCTAGCGGGAGTAAATGAGCAGTTCTTC; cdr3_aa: CASSPSGLAGVNEQFF
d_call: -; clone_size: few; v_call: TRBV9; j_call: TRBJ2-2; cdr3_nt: TGTGCCAGCAGCCCTAGGGGGAGTAACCCCGGGGAGCTGTTTTTT; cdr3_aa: CASSPRGSNPGELFF
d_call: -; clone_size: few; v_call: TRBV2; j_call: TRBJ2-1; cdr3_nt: TGTGCCAGCAGGGCTAGCCGGGGTACTGAGCAGTTCTTC; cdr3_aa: CASRASRGTEQFF
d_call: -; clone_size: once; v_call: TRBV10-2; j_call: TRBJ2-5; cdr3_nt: TGCGCCAGCAGTTGGACAGAAGTACAAGAGACCCAGTACTTC; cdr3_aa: CASSWTEVQETQYF
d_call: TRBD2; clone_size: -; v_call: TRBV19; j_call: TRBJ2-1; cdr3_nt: TGTGCCAGTAGTACCTTCCAGGGGACTAGCGGAGACAATGAGCAGTTCTTC; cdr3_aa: CASSTFQGTSGDNEQFF
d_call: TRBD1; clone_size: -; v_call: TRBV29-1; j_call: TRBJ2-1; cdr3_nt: TGCAGCGTTGAAGTCCCGGACAGGCCTTTAAACAATGAGCAGTTCTTC; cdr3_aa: CSVEVPDRPLNNEQFF
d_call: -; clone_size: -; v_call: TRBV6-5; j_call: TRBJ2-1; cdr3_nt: TGTGCCAGCAGTTACTCGAGGTACAATGAGCAGTTCTTC; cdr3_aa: CASSYSRYNEQFF
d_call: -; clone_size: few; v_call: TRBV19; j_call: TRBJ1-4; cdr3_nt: TGTGCCAGTAAACCGGACGGGGCTAATGAAAAACTGTTTTTT; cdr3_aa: CASKPDGANEKLFF
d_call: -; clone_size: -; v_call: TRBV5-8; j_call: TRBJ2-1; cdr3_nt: TGTGCCAGCAGCTTGGGCCTCGTGGAGGCCATTGGCGATGAGCAGTTCTTC; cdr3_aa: CASSLGLVEAIGDEQFF
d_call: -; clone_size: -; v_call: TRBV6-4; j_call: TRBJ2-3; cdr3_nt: TGTGCCAGCAGTGCGGGGGGCACAGATACGCAGTATTTT; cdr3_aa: CASSAGGTDTQYF